A selection of T cell receptor beta chains follows, all from one sample in a study of blood T cell repertoires in COVID-19. Measured with immunoSEQ multiplex PCR; TCRdb has only the in-frame clones, and not every one. The table includes over 200,000 clones, 91% detected once. Sequenced: PBMCs or T cells enriched from blood (not recorded which). Source of these receptors: a human donor in a cohort exposed to, infected with or recovered from COVID-19 (not recorded which). The donor label of this sample is uncertain. Each CDR3 is given with its conserved first and last residue. Fields, in order: J gene, V gene, CDR3 protein.

TRBJ1-1	TRBV15	CATSRDVGTEAFF
TRBJ1-4	TRBV20-1	CSASGRTNEKLFF
TRBJ1-6	TRBV19	CASSVQGNSPLHF
TRBJ2-1	TRBV5-6	CASTASGSLYNEQFF
TRBJ2-2	TRBV4-1	CASSLTGLSGGELFF
TRBJ2-1	TRBV7-2	CASSLGTHPRYNEQFF
TRBJ1-5	TRBV4-1	CASSHNPGGGQPQHF
TRBJ1-1	TRBV11-2	CASSLGPGSTEAFF
TRBJ2-7	TRBV5-1	CASSLNPDGTYEQYF
TRBJ2-2	TRBV30	CAWTGQGITGELFF
TRBJ2-7	TRBV6-1	CASREPGQGRKSGEQYF
TRBJ2-5	TRBV7-8	CASSFGTGRETQYF
TRBJ2-5	TRBV25-1	CASSALGGAGEETQYF
TRBJ1-3	TRBV14	CASAPRQGAYTIYF
TRBJ2-7	TRBV4-1	CASSQHTGGMGYEQYF
TRBJ2-1	TRBV4-3	CASSLQRGAYNEQFF
TRBJ1-2	TRBV12-3/TRBV12-4	CASSTQGGYTF
TRBJ1-4	TRBV18	CASGTGINEKLFF
TRBJ2-7	TRBV3-1/TRBV3-2	CASSQAPGQGSYEQYF
TRBJ1-1	TRBV30	CAWRATGGLTEAFF
TRBJ2-3	TRBV15	CATSTGSTDTQYF
TRBJ2-5	TRBV3-1/TRBV3-2	CASSLLLVPRETQYF
TRBJ2-6	TRBV9	CASKRVGANVLTF
TRBJ2-6	TRBV18	CASSPRGRSGANVLTF
TRBJ2-5	TRBV6-2/TRBV6-3	CASSYVPETGPFQETQYF
TRBJ1-6	TRBV2	CASSVGEEMTLHF
TRBJ2-7	TRBV18	CASSPSREAYEQYF
TRBJ2-1	TRBV29-1	CSVGYENEQFF
TRBJ2-2	TRBV6-4	CASRQAYTGELFF
TRBJ2-5	TRBV7-8	CASSFQAETQYF
TRBJ1-2	TRBV24-1	CATSDLEKGQEDYGYTF
TRBJ1-5	TRBV4-3	CASSQDRGSNQPQHF
TRBJ2-3	TRBV19	CASSMGLLTDTQYF
TRBJ1-2	TRBV30	CAWRKAQGSFYGYTF
TRBJ1-1	TRBV10-2	CASNKGWRNTEAFF
TRBJ1-2	TRBV5-6	CASSPGQGLANYGYTF
TRBJ2-1	TRBV7-2	CASGGQQQFF
TRBJ2-3	TRBV2	CASSEPGGGSGRKYF
TRBJ1-5	TRBV7-9	CASSLGIGDSQPQHF
TRBJ1-6	TRBV6-5	CASSYGAADNSPLHF